This record concerns one T cell receptor (beta chain) sequence. Within the sample, other DNA sequences also encode this same CDR3. V lost 5 bases to trimming and J lost 1 base, with 6 bases between them. The CDR3 extends over 13 amino acids. CDR1 and CDR2 from the germline V gene are LNHDA and SQIVND (reference sequence). This sample is drawn from a study of blood T cell repertoires in COVID-19. Data came from immunoSEQ multiplex PCR; TCRdb stores just in-frame clones and leaves some out. The table has some 400,000 clones, about 90% seen once. Sequences were obtained from PBMCs or T cells enriched from blood (not recorded which). The clonotype comes from a woman aged 25-40 years who had recovered from COVID-19. V usage is TRBV19 and J usage is TRBJ1-5; D is undetermined. CDR3 sequence (DNA): TGTGCCAGTAGTTGGGCGAGCAATCAGCCCCAGCATTTT. It codes for CASSWASNQPQHF.